This TCR beta chain comes out of a study of blood T cell repertoires in COVID-19. About the research overall: Samples came from the United States, Italy and Spain, spanning acute and convalescent COVID-19. PBMCs, B-cell-depleted T cells, or T cells provided the cDNA or gDNA that made up the material.

The CDR3 sequence is 17 residues long. The ends were cut back, 1 base at V and 3 bases at J, with 18 bases in the middle. Germline V gives CDR1 SEHNR, CDR2 FQNEAQ (reference sequence). Study processing details: The authors estimated nucleated cell counts from reference gene primer amplification. Measured with immunoSEQ multiplex PCR; TCRdb has only the in-frame clones, and not every one. Clonal size and the V and J genes are those of that table, whereas D and trimming came from the DNA. Among over 100,000 clones listed, roughly 79% were seen once. Sequenced material: peripheral blood. The chain has TRBV7-9 and TRBJ1-1; D unresolved. The receptor was isolated from a woman aged 55-69 years with active or convalescent COVID-19. The CDR3 here is CASSLVGLRKRDTEAFF. The CDR3 DNA sequence: TGTGCCAGCAGCTTAGTCGGCTTGAGGAAGAGGGACACTGAAGCTTTCTTT.